The 2 T cell receptor beta chains below were found in one sample sequenced in a study of T cell responses to AZD1222 COVID-19 vaccine. Clones were sequenced by immunoSEQ multiplex PCR, and TCRdb holds only the in-frame ones, with some missing. The table shows 70,000 or so clones, with approximately 79% occurring only once. The source material was peripheral blood, sampled on day 0 of MenACWY control vaccination. These receptors were obtained from an adult in good health.

This chain uses TRBV6-2 or TRBV6-3 with TRBJ1-2, with D possibly matching TRBD1 (5 bases). Germline assignment: CDR1 MNHEY and CDR2 SVGEGT. Between the trimmed V and J ends, which lost 0 bases and 7 bases, there was a span of 21 bases. The CDR3 is 17 amino acids. The CDR3 DNA reads as TGTGCCAGCAGTTACTCTATTCTCCAGGGTTCTTTAGGTGGCTACACCTTC. Its translation is CASSYSILQGSLGGYTF.

The chain is built from TRBV7-2 and TRBJ2-3; 8 bases agree with TRBD2. V dropped 4 bases and J dropped 1; count of bases not matched to a gene: 13. Germline assignment: CDR1 SGHTA and CDR2 FQGNSA. This CDR3 is built from 18 residues. CDR3 DNA: TGTGCCAGCAGCTCTTCCGCGGGGGGCCCGCATGGCACAGATACGCAGTATTTT. This encodes CASSSSAGGPHGTDTQYF.